Following are 21 T cell receptor beta chains from one sample sequenced in a study of blood T cell repertoires in COVID-19. Sequenced by immunoSEQ multiplex PCR; TCRdb stores in-frame clones only, minus some. The table includes 50,000 to 55,000 clones, around nine tenths detected once. Sequencing was carried out using peripheral blood. Receptor source: a man aged 50 to 59 with acute or convalescent COVID-19.

This sequence joins TRBV2 and TRBJ1-6; 12 bases match TRBD1. Germline-derived CDR1 and CDR2 are SNHLY and FYNNEI. Unmatched junction bases numbered 6, after V lost 11 bases and J lost 1 base. This CDR3 comprises 16 residues. The CDR3 DNA reads as TGTGCCGGGACAGGGGGCGCAGGGTCCTATAATTCACCCCTCCACTTT. It yields the protein CAGTGGAGSYNSPLHF.

The rearrangement joins TRBV28 to TRBJ1-4; D gene uncertain. The CDR3 has 12 amino acids. From germline, CDR1 is MDHEN and CDR2 SYDVKM. Trimming took 5 bases from V and 8 from J, leaving 9 bases between them. This chain's CDR3 is CASSQMGEKLFF. CDR3 sequence (DNA): TGTGCCAGCAGTCAGATGGGCGAAAAACTGTTTTTT.

The chain carries TRBV5-8 and TRBJ1-2, with D possibly TRBD1 on 5 matching bases. Germline CDR1 reads SGHTS; CDR2 reads YDEGEE. Trimming shortened V by 0 bases and J by 6 bases, and 6 bases separated the two germline ends. CDR3 length: 12 amino acids. The CDR3 DNA reads TGTGCCAGCAGCTTGGGACAGAATGGCTACACCTTC. As protein: CASSLGQNGYTF.

The V and J genes are TRBV7-2 and TRBJ2-7; 7 nucleotides line up with TRBD1. CDR1 SGHTA and CDR2 FQGNSA come from the germline V gene. The V segment lost 1 base and the J segment 4 bases; nucleotides outside the gene matches: 4. This CDR3 is built from 14 residues. The CDR3 is CASSLGGTVYEQYF. CDR3 nucleotides: TGTGCCAGCAGCTTAGGGGGGACAGTGTACGAGCAGTACTTC.

The rearrangement uses TRBV6-5 and TRBJ1-2; TRBD1 is a possible D gene (5 bases). CDR1 is MNHEY and CDR2 is SVGAGI in the germline V gene. The ends were cut back, 0 bases at V and 7 bases at J, with 15 bases in the middle. This CDR3 contains 15 residues. The chain's CDR3 is CASSYSIRGAIGYTF. The DNA for the CDR3 is TGTGCCAGCAGTTACTCGATACGTGGGGCCATTGGCTACACCTTC.

Details on this clone: This same CDR3 is encoded by further DNA sequences in the sample. The J gene is TRBJ2-7, the V gene TRBV19; tentative D call: TRBD2 (5 bases). Trimming took 4 bases from V and 0 from J, leaving 10 bases between them. The CDR3 length is 14 residues. Germline CDR1 is LNHDA and CDR2 is SQIVND (reference sequence). CDR3 nucleotides: TGTGCCAGTAGTACCTCGGGGAGCTCCTACGAGCAGTACTTC. Translating gives CASSTSGSSYEQYF.

This sequence joins TRBV19 and TRBJ2-7, with TRBD1 as a possible D gene (5 bases). The germline V gene encodes CDR1 LNHDA and CDR2 SQIVND (reference sequence). The CDR3 length is 13 residues. With 5 bases removed from V and 2 bases from J, the gap between germline ends came to 10 bases. The CDR3 region has the DNA TGTGCCAGTAGTCCAGGGTCACCCTACGAGCAGTACTTC. This encodes CASSPGSPYEQYF. The complete variable domain, with remaining parts taken from reference TRBV19 and TRBJ2-7, reads DGGITQSPKYLFRKEGQNVTLSCEQNLNHDAMYWYRQDPGQGLRLIYYSQIVNDFQKGDIAEGYSVSREKKESFPLTVTSAQKNPTAFYLCASSPGSPYEQYFGPGTRLTVT.

V gene TRBV5-1 combines with J gene TRBJ2-1; the match to TRBD2 covers 7 bases. The length of the CDR3 is 15 residues. Germline V gene data show CDR1 as SGHRS and CDR2 as YFSETQ. The V and J ends lost 3 bases and 4 bases, in that order; junction bases with no gene match: 7. The CDR3 sequence: CASSYGTTGYNEQFF. The DNA of the CDR3 is TGCGCCAGCAGCTACGGGACTACCGGTTACAATGAGCAGTTCTTC.

The V gene is TRBV11-2, the J gene TRBJ1-1, with 8 bases identical to TRBD1. After removal of 5 bases from V and 3 bases from J, the junction contained 5 bases not matched to a gene. The germline gives CDR1 SGHAT, CDR2 FQNNGV. This CDR3 region has 14 residues. CDR3 region: CASSRTGTYTEAFF. The CDR3 DNA follows: TGTGCCAGCAGCCGGACAGGGACTTACACTGAAGCTTTCTTT.

V gene TRBV19 combines with J gene TRBJ2-1; TRBD1 aligns across 11 bases. The CDR3 loop spans 16 amino acids. The J segment lost 8 bases and the V segment lost 5 bases, leaving 11 bases of the junction unmatched. Germline lookup yields CDR1 LNHDA and CDR2 SQIVND (reference sequence). The CDR3 DNA is TGTGCCAGTAGTTTCCCACCGGGACAGGGGGGCGATGAGCAGTTCTTC. Protein product: CASSFPPGQGGDEQFF.

The chain recombines TRBV3-1 (or the pseudogene TRBV3-2) with TRBJ1-6; maybe TRBD1 (5 bases). With 4 bases removed from V and 8 bases from J, the gap between germline ends came to 12 bases. CDR3 length: 14 amino acids. The germline gives CDR1 LGHDT, CDR2 YNNKEL (reference sequence). The CDR3 protein is CASSPTGRDSPLHF. CDR3 DNA: TGTGCCAGCAGCCCAACCGGCAGGGATTCACCCCTCCACTTT.

The chain is built from TRBV3-1 (or the pseudogene TRBV3-2) and TRBJ2-4; 10 bases match TRBD1. The CDR3 runs 16 residues. Per germline, CDR1 LGHDT and CDR2 YNNKEL (reference sequence). Trimming removed 3 bases from V and 3 bases from J; junction bases left unmatched: 5. This CDR3 is CASSQGRTGGKNIQYF. CDR3 nucleotide sequence: TGTGCCAGCAGCCAGGGGAGGACAGGGGGCAAAAACATTCAGTACTTC.

This rearrangement joins TRBV21-1 to TRBJ2-5; the table names TRBD2, a call not compared with the DNA. TRBV21-1 is labeled a pseudogene. The CDR3 loop spans 19 amino acids. In nucleotides, the CDR3 is TGTGCCAGCAGCAAAGTTGGGCTAGCGGGAGGGCCGAGACTAGAGACCCAGTACTTC. This sequence encodes CASSKVGLAGGPRLETQYF.

The gene calls are TRBV27 and TRBJ1-2; D not certain. V lost 4 bases to trimming and J lost 0 bases, with 9 bases between them. There are 14 residues in the CDR3. Germline V CDR1 and CDR2: MNHEY, SMNVEV (reference sequence). CDR3 nucleotides: TGTGCCAGCAGTTCCCACTTTTCTAACTATGGCTACACCTTC. As protein: CASSSHFSNYGYTF.

The V and J genes are TRBV11-3 and TRBJ2-4, with a tentative D call TRBD2 (7 bases). Germline CDR1 SGHNT, CDR2 YENEEA. This CDR3 is 14 amino acids long. V was cut by 5 bases and J by 2 bases, with 10 bases left in between. The CDR3 DNA sequence: TGTGCCAGCAGCCCGGGGGGCTCCAAAAACATTCAGTACTTC. This sequence encodes CASSPGGSKNIQYF.

This sequence joins TRBV6-5 and TRBJ2-1; 7 bases line up with TRBD1. With 6 bases clipped from V and 0 bases from J, the junction kept 5 bases outside the gene matches. This CDR3 region has 15 residues. Germline V gene sequence: CDR1 MNHEY, CDR2 SVGAGI. CDR3 nucleotides: TGTGCCAGCAGCGGACAGGCGAGCTCCTACAATGAGCAGTTCTTC. Encoded protein: CASSGQASSYNEQFF.

This clone was counted between two and nine times. CDR3 sequence reads: CASSPGQNSPLHF. As DNA, the CDR3 is TGTGCCAGCAGCCCAGGACAGAATTCACCCCTCCACTTT. This chain joins TRBV7-3 and TRBJ1-6; D may be TRBD1 (6 bases). This CDR3 spans 13 amino acids. The V gene's germline CDR1 is SGHTA and CDR2 FQGTGA. Between the trimmed V and J ends, which lost 5 bases and 7 bases, there was a span of 9 bases.

The chain employs TRBV7-3 and TRBJ2-1; D is undetermined. CDR3 length equals 14 residues. The V and J ends lost 1 base and 9 bases respectively, with 13 bases between them. The germline V gene encodes CDR1 SGHTA and CDR2 FQGTGA. CDR3 amino acids: CASSLMALDGEQFF. In DNA, the CDR3 is TGTGCCAGCAGCTTAATGGCGCTAGATGGTGAGCAGTTCTTC.

In this sample, this clone turned up once. V is TRBV6-1 and J is TRBJ1-2; D gene unclear. Germline V gives CDR1 MNHNS, CDR2 SASEGT. The CDR3 totals 15 residues. Trimming removed 2 bases at V and 2 bases at J, with 12 bases between. CDR3 DNA: TGTGCCAGCAGTGAATTGATTACAGAGAACTATGGCTACACCTTC. Translated, it gives CASSELITENYGYTF.

V usage is TRBV14 and J usage is TRBJ1-2; no clear D gene. Germline lookup yields CDR1 SGHDN and CDR2 FVKESK. The CDR3 is 13 amino acids. Trimming removed 4 bases at V and 6 bases at J, with 12 bases between. The CDR3 DNA reads TGTGCCAGCAGCCCGAGCCGATCAAATGGCTACACCTTC. It specifies CASSPSRSNGYTF.

The chain employs TRBV11-3 and TRBJ2-7, with TRBD1 as a possible D gene (6 bases). The CDR3 extends over 15 amino acids. Germline V CDR1 and CDR2: SGHNT, YENEEA. V was trimmed by 5 bases and J by 6 bases, leaving 20 bases between them. This chain's CDR3 is CASSPPGTQGREQYF. The CDR3, as DNA: TGTGCCAGCAGCCCCCCCGGGACACAAGGCCGCGAGCAGTACTTC.